The rows below give T cell receptor beta chains drawn from one sample of a study of blood T cell repertoires in COVID-19. This table comes from immunoSEQ multiplex PCR, and its TCRdb copy is limited to in-frame clones, with some not included. The sample yields 65,000 to 90,000 clones, roughly four fifths seen once. Sequences were obtained from peripheral blood. These receptors were collected from a woman aged 55-69 years with acute or convalescent COVID-19. CDR3s include the opening cysteine and the closing phenylalanine or tryptophan. D genes are given only for firm matches.

J: TRBJ1-1; V: TRBV5-6; D: .; CDR3: CASSVPGDTEAFF
J: TRBJ2-7; V: TRBV19; D: .; CDR3: CASSIDRSQIYEQYF
J: TRBJ1-1; V: TRBV12-3/TRBV12-4; D: TRBD1; CDR3: CASSTGGGTEAFF
J: TRBJ2-7; V: TRBV11-2; D: .; CDR3: CASSLVSGGEQYF
J: TRBJ1-1; V: TRBV18; D: TRBD1; CDR3: CASSPAGTGTEAFF
J: TRBJ1-6; V: TRBV9; D: .; CDR3: CASSVTGHHNSPLHF
J: TRBJ2-5; V: TRBV7-9; D: TRBD2; CDR3: CASSLVGPRGGAGETQYF
J: TRBJ2-1; V: TRBV7-9; D: .; CDR3: CASSLSGTPVSNEQFF
J: TRBJ1-2; V: TRBV5-6; D: .; CDR3: CASSLGHFTNYGYTF
J: TRBJ1-6; V: TRBV30; D: TRBD1; CDR3: CASAGQGNSPLHF
J: TRBJ2-3; V: TRBV5-1; D: .; CDR3: CASSLGASTDTQYF
J: TRBJ1-2; V: TRBV6-1; D: TRBD1; CDR3: CASSETQGAQYGYTF
J: TRBJ1-1; V: TRBV6-5; D: .; CDR3: CAEAGSNTEAFF
J: TRBJ1-4; V: TRBV6-2/TRBV6-3; D: .; CDR3: CASSSAQGTNEKLFF
J: TRBJ2-5; V: TRBV3-1/TRBV3-2; D: .; CDR3: CASSQARETQYF
J: TRBJ1-4; V: TRBV6-5; D: TRBD1; CDR3: CASSTRGRREKLFF
J: TRBJ2-7; V: TRBV5-4; D: .; CDR3: CASSPGTLSSYEQYF
J: TRBJ1-3; V: TRBV5-1; D: .; CDR3: CASSPGGEVSGNTIYF
J: TRBJ1-2; V: TRBV7-3; D: TRBD1; CDR3: CASSLGTGSYGYTF